The 20 T cell receptor gamma chains presented below share a single source sample, sequenced in a study of gamma-delta chains in newborns, infants, children (dated by TCRdb to about 2019). The sample was run on an Illumina MiSeq. Clone calls in TCRdb were regenerated from the public reads with CATT, after which identical DNA sequences shared one row. In this sample the table shows a few thousand gamma-chain clones, 25% to 30% of which occur a single time. The top ten constitute 40% to 45% of the sample. The sequenced sample was blood. Source of these receptors: a child who was a newborn, infant or young child, either healthy, febrile or measles-vaccinated (not recorded which).

Concerning this clone itself: Just one base apart from a much larger clone, this may be a read error. V is TRGV9 and J is TRGJP. This CDR3 spans 17 amino acids. The V gene's germline CDR1 is GITISATS and CDR2 ISYDGTV (reference sequence). The CDR3 nucleotides are TGTGCCTTGTGGGAGGTGCAGCAAGAGGTGGGCAAAAAAATCAAGGTATTT. Amino acid sequence: CALWEVQQEVGKKIKVF.

This clone is classed as medium-sized (0.01 to 0.1%). Other DNA sequences of this sample code for an identical CDR3. This chain links TRGV9 with TRGJP. CDR1 and CDR2 (germline): GITISATS, ISYDGTV (reference sequence). The CDR3 runs 17 residues. The junction had 3 bases not matched to a gene; V was cut back by 0 bases and J by 4 bases. The chain's CDR3 is CALWEVQQELGKKIKVF. The CDR3 DNA reads TGTGCCTTGTGGGAGGTGCAACAAGAGTTGGGCAAAAAAATCAAGGTATTT.

This clone has more than one count but fewer than ten. The same CDR3 arises from other DNA sequences in this sample as well. Here the CDR3 reads CALWEVLELGKKIKVF. In nucleotides, the CDR3 is TGTGCCTTGTGGGAGGTTTTGGAGTTGGGCAAAAAAATCAAGGTATTT. This chain uses TRGV9 with TRGJP. Germline V lookup: CDR1 GITISATS, CDR2 ISYDGTV (reference sequence). V trimming: 1 base; J trimming: 7 bases; junction bases outside the gene matches: 4. The length of the CDR3 is 16 residues.

Turning to this clone: A junction boundary mismatches the germline segment, possibly from a read error. The chain is built from TRGV9 and TRGJP. CDR1 and CDR2 from the germline V gene are GITISATS and ISYDGTV (reference sequence). This CDR3 comprises 18 residues. The CDR3 here is CALWGVQLEELGKKIKVF. As DNA, the CDR3 is TGTGCCTTGTGGGGGGTGCAACTTGAAGAGTTGGGCAAAAAAATCAAGGTATTT.

The chain has TRGV9 and TRGJ1 or TRGJ2. The CDR3 loop spans 15 amino acids. CDR1 and CDR2 from the germline V gene are GITISATS and ISYDGTV (reference sequence). V dropped 3 bases and J dropped 3; count of bases not matched to a gene: 11. The CDR3 loop is CALWETSGGYYKKLF. The CDR3 DNA reads TGTGCCTTGTGGGAGACCTCAGGGGGTTATTATAAGAAACTCTTT.

This clone qualifies as medium-sized (0.01 to 0.1%). At the DNA level, this CDR3 is encoded by other sequences in the same sample as well. CDR3 in DNA: TGTGCCTTGTGGGAGGCCCCAGAGTTGGGCAAAAAAATCAAGGTATTT. Translation: CALWEAPELGKKIKVF. The rearrangement uses TRGV9 and TRGJP. CDR1 and CDR2 from the germline V gene are GITISATS and ISYDGTV (reference sequence). CDR3 length equals 16 residues. With 2 bases clipped from V and 6 bases from J, the junction kept 4 bases outside the gene matches.

By sample share, this clone is medium-sized. This likely stems from a read error, as it lies one base from a far larger clone. Other DNA sequences of this sample code for an identical CDR3. This chain uses TRGV9 with TRGJP. The CDR3 contains 16 residues. Germline V CDR1 and CDR2: GITISATS, ISYDGTV (reference sequence). The CDR3 reads CALWEVQELGKKIKVF. The CDR3 DNA sequence: TGTGCCTTGTGGGAGGTGCAAGAGTTGGGCAAAAAGATCAAGGTATTT.

To note about this clone: This is likely an artifact of a read error, given a far larger clone one base away. The same CDR3 can be traced to other DNA sequences in this sample. J is TRGJP and V is TRGV9. Germline V gene lookup returns CDR1 GITISATS and CDR2 ISYDGTV (reference sequence). The length of the CDR3 is 13 residues. The CDR3 coding sequence is TGTGCCTTGTGGGAGTTGGGGAAAAAAATCAAGGTATTT. Its translation is CALWELGKKIKVF.

This chain joins TRGV9 and TRGJP. CDR1 and CDR2 (germline): GITISATS, ISYDGTV (reference sequence). The CDR3 has 16 amino acids. After removal of 3 bases from V and 9 bases from J, the junction contained 8 bases not matched to a gene. The CDR3 region is CALWESAWLGKKIKVF. As DNA, the CDR3 is TGTGCCTTGTGGGAGTCCGCTTGGTTGGGCAAAAAAATCAAGGTATTT.

Turning to this clone: Mismatch with germline at one junction end may stem from a read error. The gene calls are TRGV9 and TRGJP. Germline V gene lookup returns CDR1 GITISATS and CDR2 ISYDGTV (reference sequence). CDR3 length: 11 residues. The CDR3 region is CALWEPKFKVF. DNA for the CDR3: TGTGCCTTGTGGGAGCCAAAATTCAAGGTATTT.

With regard to this clone: This sample also contains other DNA sequences that code for the same CDR3. The chain carries TRGV9 and TRGJP. Trimming at V came to 0 bases and at J to 8 bases, leaving 4 bases not matched to a gene. The germline V gene has CDR1 GITISATS and CDR2 ISYDGTV (reference sequence). The CDR3 spans 16 residues. CDR3 DNA sequence: TGTGCCTTGTGGGAGGTGGGTCAGTTGGGCAAAAAAATCAAGGTATTT. This encodes CALWEVGQLGKKIKVF.

With respect to this clone: Sequence at one end of the junction differs from germline and may be a read error. The V call is TRGV9, the J call TRGJP. The CDR3 sequence is 17 residues long. Germline-derived CDR1 and CDR2 are GITISATS and ISYDGTV (reference sequence). The CDR3 is CALWEVFSELGNKIKVF. The CDR3 nucleotides read TGTGCCTTGTGGGAGGTTTTCTCCGAGTTGGGCAATAAAATCAAGGTATTT.

V is TRGV9 and J is TRGJP. V lost 5 bases to trimming and J lost 9 bases; unmatched junction nucleotides: 7. In germline, CDR1 is GITISATS, CDR2 ISYDGTV (reference sequence). There are 15 residues in the CDR3. The CDR3 loop is CALWVKGLGKKIKVF. The CDR3, as DNA: TGTGCCTTGTGGGTTAAAGGGTTGGGCAAAAAAATCAAGGTATTT.

A remark on this clone: This may be a read error: a much more frequent sequence differs by one nucleotide. Additional DNA sequences in this sample encode the identical CDR3. V and J are TRGV9 and TRGJP. CDR1 and CDR2 from the germline V gene are GITISATS and ISYDGTV (reference sequence). The CDR3 spans 17 residues. Losses at the gene ends were 0 bases for V and 4 bases for J; bases not matched to a gene: 3. CDR3 sequence: CALWEVRQELGKKIKVF. DNA of the CDR3: TGTGCCTTGTGGGAGGTGCGCCAAGAGTTGGGCAAAAAAATCAAGGTATTT.

Notes on this clone: A read error may explain this, as a much larger clone is one base away. The V call is TRGV9, the J call TRGJP. The CDR3 runs to 14 residues. Germline values: CDR1 GITISATS, CDR2 ISYDGTV (reference sequence). In DNA form, the CDR3 reads TGTGCCTTGTGGTCAGAGTTGGGCGAAAAAATCAAGGTATTT. Translating gives CALWSELGEKIKVF.

The CDR3 DNA sequence: TGTGCCACCTGGGAGGGGTATTATAAGAAACTCTTT. This translates into CATWEGYYKKLF. The rearrangement joins TRGV3 to TRGJ1 or TRGJ2. Looked up from germline, CDR1 is VTNTFY and CDR2 is YDVSTARD (reference sequence). The CDR3 runs 12 residues. J was trimmed by 4 bases and V by 4 bases; bases with no gene match: 4.

On this clone itself: A much larger clone differs from this one at a single base, so this may be a read error. This specimen includes other DNA sequences encoding the same CDR3. The chain links TRGV9 to TRGJP. In germline, CDR1 is GITISATS, CDR2 ISYDGTV (reference sequence). The CDR3 totals 17 residues. V trimming: 0 bases; J trimming: 6 bases; junction bases outside the gene matches: 5. The CDR3 spells CALWEVRRELGKKIKVF. The CDR3 DNA reads as TGTGCCTTGTGGGAGGTGCGGCGAGAGTTGGGCAAAAAAATCAAGGTATTT.

In the case of this clone: TCRdb attributes to this sequence the protein of a much larger clone, which differs from the DNA translation at residue 7; a read error is likely, and the protein displayed is translated from the DNA. This rearrangement joins TRGV9 to TRGJP. J was trimmed by 5 bases and V by 2 bases; bases with no gene match: 3. Germline assignment: CDR1 GITISATS and CDR2 ISYDGTV (reference sequence). CDR3 length: 16 residues. CDR3 region: CALWEAEELGKKIKVF. DNA for the CDR3: TGTGCCTTGTGGGAGGCCGAAGAGTTGGGCAAAAAAATCAAGGTATTT.

This chain uses TRGV9 with TRGJP. V lost 4 bases to trimming and J lost 7 bases; unmatched junction nucleotides: 7. The CDR3 has 16 residues. Germline V gene sequence: CDR1 GITISATS, CDR2 ISYDGTV (reference sequence). The CDR3, as DNA: TGTGCCTTGTGGGACCACGTGGAGTTGGGCAAAAAAATCAAGGTATTT. Translation gives CALWDHVELGKKIKVF.

Comment on this clone: This could be a read error, since a much larger clone is one nucleotide away. This chain links TRGV9 with TRGJ1 or TRGJ2. Germline V gives CDR1 GITISATS, CDR2 ISYDGTV (reference sequence). This CDR3 has 12 amino acids. The V segment lost 0 bases and the J segment 4 bases; nucleotides outside the gene matches: 0. This CDR3 reads CALWEVYYKKLF. CDR3 coding DNA: TGTGCCTTGTGGGAGGTGTATTATAAGAAACTCTTT.